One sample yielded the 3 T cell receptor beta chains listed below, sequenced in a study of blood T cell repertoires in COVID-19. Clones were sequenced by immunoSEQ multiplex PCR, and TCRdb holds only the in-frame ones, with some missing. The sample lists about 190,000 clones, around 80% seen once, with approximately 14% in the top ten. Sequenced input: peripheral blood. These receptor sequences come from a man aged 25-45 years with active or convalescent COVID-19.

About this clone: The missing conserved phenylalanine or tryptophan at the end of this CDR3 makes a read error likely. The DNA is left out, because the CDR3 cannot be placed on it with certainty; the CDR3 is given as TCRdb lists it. The CDR3 reads CASSSGGAEGTL. The V call is TRBV11-3, the J call TRBJ2-3; TRBD2 was called by the table and not checked on the DNA. CDR1 and CDR2 (germline): SGHNT, YENEEA. The CDR3 is 12 amino acids long, termini counted.

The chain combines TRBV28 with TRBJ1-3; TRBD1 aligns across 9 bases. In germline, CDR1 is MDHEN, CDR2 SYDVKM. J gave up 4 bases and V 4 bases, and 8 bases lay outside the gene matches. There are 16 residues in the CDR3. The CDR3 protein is CASSSPTGGRGNTIYF. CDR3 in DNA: TGTGCCAGCAGTTCGCCGACAGGGGGAAGAGGAAACACCATATATTTT.

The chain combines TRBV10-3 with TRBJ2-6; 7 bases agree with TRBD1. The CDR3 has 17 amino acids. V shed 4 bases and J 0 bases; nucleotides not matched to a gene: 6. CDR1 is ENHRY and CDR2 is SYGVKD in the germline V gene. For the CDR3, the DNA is TGTGCCATCAGTGTAGGGGGCTCTGGCTCTGGGGCCAACGTCCTGACTTTC. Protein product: CAISVGGSGSGANVLTF.